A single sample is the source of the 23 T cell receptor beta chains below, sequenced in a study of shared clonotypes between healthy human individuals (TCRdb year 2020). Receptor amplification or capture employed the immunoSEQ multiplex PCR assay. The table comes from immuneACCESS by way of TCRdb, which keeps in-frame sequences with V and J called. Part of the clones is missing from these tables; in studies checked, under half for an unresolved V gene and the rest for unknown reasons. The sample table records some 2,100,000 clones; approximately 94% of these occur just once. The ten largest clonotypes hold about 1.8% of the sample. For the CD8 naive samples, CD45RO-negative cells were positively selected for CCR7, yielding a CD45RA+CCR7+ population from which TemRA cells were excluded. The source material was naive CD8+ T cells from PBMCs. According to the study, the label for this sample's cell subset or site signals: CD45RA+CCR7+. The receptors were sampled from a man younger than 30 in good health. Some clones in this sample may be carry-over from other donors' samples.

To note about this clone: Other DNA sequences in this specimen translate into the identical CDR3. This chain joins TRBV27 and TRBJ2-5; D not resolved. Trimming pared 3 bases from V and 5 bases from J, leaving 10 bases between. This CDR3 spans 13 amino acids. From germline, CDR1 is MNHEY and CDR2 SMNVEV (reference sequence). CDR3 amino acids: CASSFLLGETQYF. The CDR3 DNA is TGTGCCAGCAGTTTCCTGCTGGGGGAGACCCAGTACTTC.

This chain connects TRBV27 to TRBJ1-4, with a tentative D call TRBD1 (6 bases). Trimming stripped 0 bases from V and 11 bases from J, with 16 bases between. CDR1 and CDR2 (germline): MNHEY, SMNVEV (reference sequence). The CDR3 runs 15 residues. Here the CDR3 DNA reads TGTGCCAGCAGTTTATCTTGGAGCGACAGGAAGAAACTGTTTTTT. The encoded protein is CASSLSWSDRKKLFF.

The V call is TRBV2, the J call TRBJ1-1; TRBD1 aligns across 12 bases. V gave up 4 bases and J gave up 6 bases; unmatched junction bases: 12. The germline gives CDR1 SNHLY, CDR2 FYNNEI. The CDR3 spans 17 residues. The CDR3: CASSGGDRGRVFSEAFF. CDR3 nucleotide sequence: TGTGCCAGCAGTGGAGGGGACAGGGGGCGGGTTTTCTCTGAAGCTTTCTTT.

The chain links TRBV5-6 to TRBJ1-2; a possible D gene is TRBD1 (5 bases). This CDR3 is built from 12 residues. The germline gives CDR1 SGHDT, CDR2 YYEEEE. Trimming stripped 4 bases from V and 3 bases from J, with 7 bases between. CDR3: CASSLTDYGYTF. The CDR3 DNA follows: TGTGCCAGCAGCCTGACAGACTATGGCTACACCTTC.

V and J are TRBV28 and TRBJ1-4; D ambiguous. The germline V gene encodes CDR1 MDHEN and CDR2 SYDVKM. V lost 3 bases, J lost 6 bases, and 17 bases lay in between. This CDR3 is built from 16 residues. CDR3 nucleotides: TGTGCCAGCAGTTTCCTCGCCTCAAGGACGGATGAAAAACTGTTTTTT. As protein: CASSFLASRTDEKLFF.

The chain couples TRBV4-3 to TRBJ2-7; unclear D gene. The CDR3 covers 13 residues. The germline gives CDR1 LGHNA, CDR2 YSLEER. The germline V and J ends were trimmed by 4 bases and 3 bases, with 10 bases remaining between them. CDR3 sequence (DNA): TGCGCCAGCAGCCGCGGTCCGTTCTACGAGCAGTACTTC. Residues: CASSRGPFYEQYF.

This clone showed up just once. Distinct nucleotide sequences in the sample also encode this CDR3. DNA for the CDR3: TGTGCCAGCAGCCCCGGCCGCGAGCAGTTCTTC. As protein: CASSPGREQFF. This sequence joins TRBV9 and TRBJ2-1; D remains ambiguous. From germline, CDR1 is SGDLS and CDR2 YYNGEE. V dropped 4 bases and J dropped 10 bases, with 9 bases sitting between them. CDR3 size: 11 residues.

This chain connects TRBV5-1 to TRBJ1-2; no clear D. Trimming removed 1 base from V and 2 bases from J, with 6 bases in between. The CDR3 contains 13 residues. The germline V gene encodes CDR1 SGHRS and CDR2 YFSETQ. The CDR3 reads CASSLWQNYGYTF. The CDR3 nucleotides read TGCGCCAGCAGCTTGTGGCAGAACTATGGCTACACCTTC.

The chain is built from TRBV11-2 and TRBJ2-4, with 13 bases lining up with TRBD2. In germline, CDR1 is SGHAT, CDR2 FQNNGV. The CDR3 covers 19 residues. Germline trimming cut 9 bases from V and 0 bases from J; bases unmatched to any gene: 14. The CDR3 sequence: CASSGRPGLAGLAKNIQYF. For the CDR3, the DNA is TGTGCCAGTTCAGGGCGACCGGGACTAGCGGGACTAGCCAAAAACATTCAGTACTTC.

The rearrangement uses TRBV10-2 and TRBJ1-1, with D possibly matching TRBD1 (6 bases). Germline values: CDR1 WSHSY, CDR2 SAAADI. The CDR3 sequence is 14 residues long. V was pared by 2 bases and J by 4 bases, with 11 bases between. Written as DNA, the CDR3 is TGCGCCAGCAGTGAGACAAGAGGGGGCACTGAAGCTTTCTTT. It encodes CASSETRGGTEAFF.

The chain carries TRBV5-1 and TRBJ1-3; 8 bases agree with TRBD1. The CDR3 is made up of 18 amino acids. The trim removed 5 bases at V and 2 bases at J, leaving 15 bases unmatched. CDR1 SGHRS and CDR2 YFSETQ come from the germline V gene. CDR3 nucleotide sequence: TGCGCCAGCAGAACTGTTCCAGTGGGACAGGTGCCTGGAAACACCATATATTTT. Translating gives CASRTVPVGQVPGNTIYF.

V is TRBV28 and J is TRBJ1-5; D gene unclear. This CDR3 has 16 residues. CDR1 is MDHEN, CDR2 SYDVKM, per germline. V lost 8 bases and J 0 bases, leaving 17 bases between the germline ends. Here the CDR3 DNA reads TGTGCCAGCCGTCAAGACAAACTTTATAGCAATCAGCCCCAGCATTTT. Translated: CASRQDKLYSNQPQHF.

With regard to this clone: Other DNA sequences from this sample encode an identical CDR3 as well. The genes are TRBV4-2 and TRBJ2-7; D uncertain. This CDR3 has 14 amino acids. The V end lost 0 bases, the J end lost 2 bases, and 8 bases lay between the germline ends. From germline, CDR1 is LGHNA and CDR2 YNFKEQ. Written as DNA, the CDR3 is TGTGCCAGCAGCCAAGAAGGGTACACCTACGAGCAGTACTTC. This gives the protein CASSQEGYTYEQYF.

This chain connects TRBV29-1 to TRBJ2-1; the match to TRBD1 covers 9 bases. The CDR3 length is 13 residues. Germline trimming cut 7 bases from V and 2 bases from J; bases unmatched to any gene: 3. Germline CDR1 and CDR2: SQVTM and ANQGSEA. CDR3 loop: CSAGQGAYNEQFF. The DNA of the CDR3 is TGCAGCGCGGGACAGGGCGCCTACAATGAGCAGTTCTTC.

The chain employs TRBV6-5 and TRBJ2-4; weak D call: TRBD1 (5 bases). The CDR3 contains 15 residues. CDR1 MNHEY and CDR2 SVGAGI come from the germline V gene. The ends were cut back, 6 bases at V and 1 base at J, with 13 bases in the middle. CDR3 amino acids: CASSSLPGAKNIQYF. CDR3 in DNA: TGTGCCAGCAGCTCCTTGCCAGGGGCCAAAAACATTCAGTACTTC.

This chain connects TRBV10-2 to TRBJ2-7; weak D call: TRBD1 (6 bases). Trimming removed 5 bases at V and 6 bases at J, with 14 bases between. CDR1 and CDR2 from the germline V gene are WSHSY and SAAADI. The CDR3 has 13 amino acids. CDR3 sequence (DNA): TGCGCCAGCAGTTCAGGGGTTTTAGGCGAGCAGTACTTC. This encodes CASSSGVLGEQYF.

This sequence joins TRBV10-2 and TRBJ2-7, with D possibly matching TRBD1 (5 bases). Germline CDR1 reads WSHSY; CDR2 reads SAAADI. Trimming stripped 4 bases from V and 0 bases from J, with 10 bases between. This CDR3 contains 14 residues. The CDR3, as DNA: TGCGCCAGCAGTGTCGACAGAGGCTCCTACGAGCAGTACTTC. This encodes CASSVDRGSYEQYF.

The CDR3 sequence is CASSLVPGRASYGYTF. Here the CDR3 DNA reads TGTGCCAGCAGCTTGGTTCCAGGGCGGGCCTCCTATGGCTACACCTTC. The V gene is TRBV5-8, the J gene TRBJ1-2, with a possible D match to TRBD1 (5 bases). The germline CDR1 and CDR2 sequences are SGHTS and YDEGEE. This CDR3 has 16 amino acids. Trimming left V 0 bases short and J 4 bases short, with 16 bases between.

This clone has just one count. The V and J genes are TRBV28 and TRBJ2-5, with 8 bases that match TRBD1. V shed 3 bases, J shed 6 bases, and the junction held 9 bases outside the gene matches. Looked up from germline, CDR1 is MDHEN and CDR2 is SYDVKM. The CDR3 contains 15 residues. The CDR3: CASSFPAGGLKTQYF. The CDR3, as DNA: TGTGCCAGCAGTTTTCCAGCAGGGGGCTTAAAGACCCAGTACTTC.

The CDR3 DNA sequence: TGTGCCAGCAGCCTGCTCTCGGGGGTCGCCACCGGGGAGCTGTTTTTT. Its translation: CASSLLSGVATGELFF. V and J are TRBV7-8 and TRBJ2-2, with TRBD2 as a possible D gene (6 bases). Germline V gene lookup returns CDR1 SGHVS and CDR2 FQNEAQ. This CDR3 contains 16 residues. The V end lost 5 bases, the J end lost 4 bases, and 17 bases lay between the germline ends.

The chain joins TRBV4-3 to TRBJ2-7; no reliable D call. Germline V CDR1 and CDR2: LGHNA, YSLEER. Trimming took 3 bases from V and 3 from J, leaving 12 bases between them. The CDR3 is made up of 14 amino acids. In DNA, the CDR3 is TGCGCCAGCAGCCAGAATCTGGGCAGCTACGAGCAGTACTTC. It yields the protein CASSQNLGSYEQYF.

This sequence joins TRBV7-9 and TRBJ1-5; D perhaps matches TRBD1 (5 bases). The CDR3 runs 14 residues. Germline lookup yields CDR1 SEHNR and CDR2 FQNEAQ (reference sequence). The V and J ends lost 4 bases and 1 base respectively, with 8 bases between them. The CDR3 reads CASSWGESNQPQHF. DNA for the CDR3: TGTGCCAGCAGCTGGGGGGAAAGCAATCAGCCCCAGCATTTT.

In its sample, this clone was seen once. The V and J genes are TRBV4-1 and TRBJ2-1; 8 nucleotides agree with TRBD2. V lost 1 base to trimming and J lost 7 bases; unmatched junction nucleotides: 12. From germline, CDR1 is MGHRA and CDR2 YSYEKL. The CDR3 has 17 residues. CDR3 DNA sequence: TGCGCCAGCAGCCAAGCGACTAGCGAAGTCTACAGGAATGAGCAGTTCTTC. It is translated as CASSQATSEVYRNEQFF.